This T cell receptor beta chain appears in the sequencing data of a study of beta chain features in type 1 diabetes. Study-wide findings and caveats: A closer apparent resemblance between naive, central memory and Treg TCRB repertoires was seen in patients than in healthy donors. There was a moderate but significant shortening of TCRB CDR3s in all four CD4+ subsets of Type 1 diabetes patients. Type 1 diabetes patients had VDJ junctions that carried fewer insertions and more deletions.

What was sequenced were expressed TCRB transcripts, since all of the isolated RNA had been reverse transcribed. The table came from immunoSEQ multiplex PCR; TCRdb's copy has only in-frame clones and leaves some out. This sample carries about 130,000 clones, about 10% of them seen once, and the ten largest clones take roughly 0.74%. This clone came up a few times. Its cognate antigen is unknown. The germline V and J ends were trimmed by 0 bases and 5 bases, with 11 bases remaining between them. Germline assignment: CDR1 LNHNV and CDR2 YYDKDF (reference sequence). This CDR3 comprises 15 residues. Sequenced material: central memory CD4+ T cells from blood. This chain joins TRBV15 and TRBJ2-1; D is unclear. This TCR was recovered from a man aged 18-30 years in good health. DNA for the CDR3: TGTGCCACCAGCAGAGATCCTGGTAGCCACAATGAGCAGTTCTTC. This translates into CATSRDPGSHNEQFF.